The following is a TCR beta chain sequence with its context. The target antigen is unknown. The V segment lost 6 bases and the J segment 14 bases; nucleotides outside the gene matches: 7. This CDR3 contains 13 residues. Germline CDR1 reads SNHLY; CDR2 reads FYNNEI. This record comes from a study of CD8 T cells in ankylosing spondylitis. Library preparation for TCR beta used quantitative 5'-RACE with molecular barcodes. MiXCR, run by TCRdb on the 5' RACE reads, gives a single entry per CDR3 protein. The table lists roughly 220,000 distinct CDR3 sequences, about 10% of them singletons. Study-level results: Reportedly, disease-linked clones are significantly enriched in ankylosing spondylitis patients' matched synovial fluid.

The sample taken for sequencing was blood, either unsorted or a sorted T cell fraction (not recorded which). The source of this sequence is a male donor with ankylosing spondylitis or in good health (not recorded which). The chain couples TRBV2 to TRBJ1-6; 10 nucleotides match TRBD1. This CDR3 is CASSGQGDMALHF. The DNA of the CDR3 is TGTGCCAGCAGCGGACAGGGGGATATGGCCCTCCACTTT. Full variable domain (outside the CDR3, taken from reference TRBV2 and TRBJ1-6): EPEVTQTPSHQVTQMGQEVILRCVPISNHLYFYWYRQILGQKVEFLVSFYNNEISEKSEIFDDQFSVERPDGSNFTLKIRSTKLEDSAMYFCASSGQGDMALHFGNGTRLTVT.